The next 27 T cell receptor beta chains were all read from a single sample in a study of T-cell reconstitution after alpha-beta-depleted transplantation in children. Unique molecular identifiers were incorporated into the prepared TCRbeta library. TCRdb re-called the PCR reads with MiXCR, one entry per CDR3 protein. This table holds around 130,000 distinct CDR3 sequences, 8% to 10% found once. Sequenced here: PBMCs, mostly from graft donor cells, sampled 180 days after TCRalphabeta/CD19-depleted stem cell transplant. The origin of the receptors is a girl under three years old who had a stem cell transplant for combined immunodeficiency, so the T cells may come from the graft donor.

V and J are TRBV12-3 or TRBV12-4 and TRBJ1-3, with D possibly being TRBD1 (6 bases). There are 13 residues in the CDR3. V lost 5 bases and J 5 bases, leaving 10 bases between the germline ends. This CDR3 is CASSPGQRNTIYF. CDR3 nucleotide sequence: TGTGCCAGCAGTCCCGGACAGAGAAACACCATATATTTT.

The V gene is TRBV29-1, the J gene TRBJ2-6, with TRBD1 matching over 7 bases. Germline CDR1 and CDR2: SQVTM and ANQGSEA. V was pared by 6 bases and J by 0 bases, with 14 bases of the junction left unmatched. The CDR3 spans 18 residues. CDR3 DNA: TGCAGCGTGGAGTGGGGAAGGGGGCGCCTCTCTGGGGCCAACGTCCTGACTTTC. This encodes CSVEWGRGRLSGANVLTF.

The V gene is TRBV19, the J gene TRBJ2-2, with 8 bases matching TRBD2. Germline assignment: CDR1 LNHDA and CDR2 SQIVND (reference sequence). J lost 4 bases, V lost 7 bases, and 8 bases had no gene match. This CDR3 spans 15 amino acids. The CDR3 DNA reads TGTGCCAGTACGAGTGGCCTAGCGGGCACCGGGGAGCTGTTTTTT. Residues: CASTSGLAGTGELFF.

There are many counts of this clonotype. This rearrangement joins TRBV5-1 to TRBJ1-3; no firm D call. Germline-derived CDR1 and CDR2 are SGHRS and YFSETQ. The CDR3 is 14 residues long. V was shortened by 9 bases and J by 0 bases, with 13 bases between the two germline ends. Here the CDR3 DNA reads TGCGCCACCAGGAGCGGGAGCTCTGGAAACACCATATATTTT. Its translation is CATRSGSSGNTIYF.

The gene calls are TRBV5-6 and TRBJ1-2; D is undetermined. Trimming left V 4 bases short and J 0 bases short, with 16 bases between. The CDR3 loop spans 16 amino acids. In germline, CDR1 is SGHDT, CDR2 YYEEEE. Here the CDR3 DNA reads TGTGCCAGCAGCCCCCGGACGGGGAATACTAACTATGGCTACACCTTC. Its translation is CASSPRTGNTNYGYTF.

This clonotype has a count of ten or more. The V call is TRBV6-1, the J call TRBJ2-7, with a weak D call TRBD2 (6 bases). The CDR3 totals 14 residues. V was pared by 1 base and J by 3 bases, with 10 bases between. Germline assignment: CDR1 MNHNS and CDR2 SASEGT. The CDR3 spells CASSEGPAGYEQYF. In DNA form, the CDR3 reads TGTGCCAGCAGTGAAGGCCCAGCGGGCTACGAGCAGTACTTC.

This clonotype is labeled medium-sized (0.01 to 0.1%). The chain couples TRBV9 to TRBJ2-3, with 9 nucleotides matching TRBD2. After removal of 4 bases from V and 2 bases from J, the junction contained 8 bases not matched to a gene. The CDR3 consists of 16 residues. The germline V gene encodes CDR1 SGDLS and CDR2 YYNGEE. The DNA of the CDR3 is TGTGCCAGCAGCTTTGCTAGCGGGACGGTCACAGATACGCAGTATTTT. Translated, it gives CASSFASGTVTDTQYF.

In this sample, this clonotype turned up a few times. The rearrangement joins TRBV7-2 to TRBJ2-7, with 13 bases that match TRBD2. Germline V gene sequence: CDR1 SGHTA, CDR2 FQGNSA. Trimming cost V 5 bases and J 4 bases; bases outside gene matches: 5. The CDR3 extends over 15 amino acids. CDR3 region: CASSQGLAGSYEQYF. The CDR3 nucleotides are TGTGCCAGCAGCCAGGGACTAGCGGGAAGTTACGAGCAGTACTTC. The complete variable domain, with remaining parts taken from reference TRBV7-2 and TRBJ2-7, reads GAGVSQSPSNKVTEKGKDVELRCDPISGHTALYWYRQSLGQGLEFLIYFQGNSAPDKSGLPSDRFSAERTGGSVSTLTIQRTQQEDSAVYLCASSQGLAGSYEQYFGPGTRLTVT.

Notes on this clonotype: It may be a read error: a sequence one base away is much more abundant. The CDR3: CSVPSGRGCYEQFF. CDR3 DNA sequence: TGCAGCGTTCCAAGCGGGAGGGGTTGCTATGAGCAGTTCTTC. The chain employs TRBV29-1 and TRBJ2-1; 10 bases map to TRBD2. V shed 5 bases and J 8 bases; nucleotides not matched to a gene: 9. The CDR3 spans 14 residues. Germline V gives CDR1 SQVTM, CDR2 ANQGSEA.

This clonotype turned up a few times. CDR3 bases: TGTGCCAGCAGCCTGGACAGTGCCGATGAAAAACTGTTTTTT. This encodes CASSLDSADEKLFF. This sequence joins TRBV7-2 and TRBJ1-4; possible D gene TRBD1, 6 bases. The CDR3 spans 14 residues. Per germline, CDR1 SGHTA and CDR2 FQGNSA. Trimming removed 5 bases from V and 6 bases from J, with 13 bases in between.

This chain links TRBV18 with TRBJ2-2; no definite D call. The CDR3 has 16 amino acids. Looked up from germline, CDR1 is KGHSH and CDR2 is LQKENI. Trimming stripped 2 bases from V and 0 bases from J, with 10 bases between. The DNA of the CDR3 is TGTGCCAGCTCACCATCGGCAGTTTCGAACACCGGGGAGCTGTTTTTT. Encoded protein: CASSPSAVSNTGELFF.

The rearrangement links TRBV20-1 to TRBJ2-1, with TRBD2 matching 7 bases. Germline loops: CDR1 DFQATT, CDR2 SNEGSKA (reference sequence). V shed 4 bases, J shed 3 bases, and the junction held 6 bases outside the gene matches. The CDR3 is made up of 14 amino acids. CDR3 sequence (DNA): TGCAGTGCTAACGGCGGGAGAAGCTACAATGAGCAGTTCTTC. Translation gives CSANGGRSYNEQFF.

There are a few counts of this clonotype. The rearrangement links TRBV12-3 or TRBV12-4 to TRBJ2-6; 7 bases agree with TRBD1. V dropped 6 bases and J dropped 0; count of bases not matched to a gene: 8. The CDR3 consists of 17 residues. The CDR3 DNA reads as TGTGCCAGCAGGCACCCGGGACAGACCTCTGGGGCCAACGTCCTGACTTTC. This sequence encodes CASRHPGQTSGANVLTF.

This clonotype has ten or more counts. The V gene is TRBV7-6, the J gene TRBJ1-1, with D hard to call. The CDR3 spans 11 residues. Germline CDR1 SGHVS, CDR2 FNYEAQ. V was clipped by 3 bases and J by 6 bases, with 5 bases between them. As DNA, the CDR3 is TGTGCCAGCAGCTTCGGCGCTGAAGCTTTCTTT. Residues: CASSFGAEAFF.

This clonotype was recorded a few times. The V and J genes are TRBV20-1 and TRBJ2-3; 7 nucleotides line up with TRBD2. Germline CDR1 DFQATT, CDR2 SNEGSKA (reference sequence). The CDR3 is made up of 16 amino acids. V gave up 6 bases and J gave up 5 bases; unmatched junction bases: 17. This chain's CDR3 is CSAPRSGLVVLDTQYF. The CDR3 DNA is TGCAGTGCACCGAGATCCGGACTAGTGGTTTTAGATACGCAGTATTTT.

This sequence joins TRBV5-5 and TRBJ2-3; D is perhaps TRBD1 (5 bases). The germline V gene encodes CDR1 SGHKS and CDR2 YYEKEE (reference sequence). Trimming removed 0 bases at V and 7 bases at J, with 12 bases between. The CDR3 is 14 amino acids. The CDR3 nucleotides are TGTGCCAGCAGCTTGGCTCCAGGACACCATACGCAGTATTTT. Protein sequence: CASSLAPGHHTQYF.

The chain is built from TRBV9 and TRBJ2-7; TRBD2 might be the D (6 bases). V was clipped by 8 bases and J by 0 bases, with 24 bases between them. The CDR3 is 17 residues long. Per the germline V gene, CDR1 is SGDLS and CDR2 is YYNGEE. The CDR3 region is CARSSALERVASYEQYF. CDR3 DNA sequence: TGTGCCAGGAGCTCCGCCTTAGAGCGGGTGGCCTCCTACGAGCAGTACTTC.

Many counts were recorded for this clonotype. The V call is TRBV20-1, the J call TRBJ2-3, with D uncertain. Trimming took off 4 bases at V and 6 bases at J, with 5 bases between the two ends. In germline, CDR1 is DFQATT, CDR2 SNEGSKA (reference sequence). The CDR3 consists of 10 residues. The CDR3 reads CSANWDTQYF. DNA for the CDR3: TGCAGTGCTAACTGGGATACGCAGTATTTT.

This clonotype was observed many times. This chain connects TRBV20-1 to TRBJ2-5; D is perhaps TRBD2 (5 bases). Germline-derived CDR1 and CDR2 are DFQATT and SNEGSKA (reference sequence). V lost 6 bases to trimming and J lost 5 bases, with 7 bases between them. The CDR3 extends over 10 amino acids. The CDR3: CSAGKETQYF. In DNA, the CDR3 is TGCAGTGCCGGGAAGGAGACCCAGTACTTC.

This chain joins TRBV7-2 and TRBJ1-5; D perhaps matches TRBD1 (6 bases). Germline CDR1 SGHTA, CDR2 FQGNSA. V was pared by 5 bases and J by 0 bases, with 11 bases between. The CDR3 sequence is 15 residues long. The CDR3 protein is CASSISGHSNQPQHF. CDR3 in DNA: TGTGCCAGCAGCATCTCGGGACATAGCAATCAGCCCCAGCATTTT.

This chain connects TRBV25-1 to TRBJ1-1; D not resolved. The germline V gene encodes CDR1 MGHDK and CDR2 SYGVNS. Trimming took 6 bases from V and 11 from J, leaving 10 bases between them. The CDR3 consists of 10 residues. CDR3 coding DNA: TGTGCCAGCAGATGGAGAGAGGCTTTCTTT. Translated: CASRWREAFF.

The chain employs TRBV6-5 and TRBJ1-2; no firm D call. The germline gives CDR1 MNHEY, CDR2 SVGAGI. The CDR3 consists of 16 residues. Between the trimmed V and J ends, which lost 5 bases and 2 bases, there was a span of 18 bases. CDR3 nucleotides: TGTGCCAGCAGTCGCACGGTACGGGGAGGGAACTATGGCTACACCTTC. Translation gives CASSRTVRGGNYGYTF.

This clonotype turned up a few times. The V call is TRBV29-1, the J call TRBJ2-2; 11 nucleotides match TRBD2. Germline V lookup: CDR1 SQVTM, CDR2 ANQGSEA. V dropped 5 bases and J dropped 2; count of bases not matched to a gene: 4. This CDR3 is 15 amino acids long. The CDR3 nucleotides are TGCAGCGTTCCTAGCGGGAGGAGTAACACCGGGGAGCTGTTTTTT. It encodes CSVPSGRSNTGELFF.

This clonotype was counted a single time. The V gene is TRBV11-3, the J gene TRBJ1-5; D is undetermined. Germline V gene data show CDR1 as SGHNT and CDR2 as YENEEA. Trimming pared 1 base from V and 6 bases from J, leaving 10 bases between. The CDR3 covers 14 residues. The CDR3 protein is CASSLGPVGQPQHF. CDR3 bases: TGTGCCAGCAGCTTAGGGCCAGTAGGTCAGCCCCAGCATTTT.

This clonotype has a handful of counts. The V gene is TRBV11-2, the J gene TRBJ2-7, with TRBD2 matching 7 bases. This CDR3 has 15 residues. The V and J ends lost 3 bases and 2 bases, in that order; junction bases with no gene match: 7. CDR1 and CDR2 from the germline V gene are SGHAT and FQNNGV. CDR3 sequence reads: CASSFPGLGTYEQYF. CDR3 DNA: TGTGCCAGCAGCTTTCCCGGACTAGGGACCTACGAGCAGTACTTC.

The table lists this clonotype with a few counts. This sequence joins TRBV12-3 or TRBV12-4 and TRBJ2-5; D might be TRBD1 or TRBD2, each matching 5 bases. The CDR3 totals 15 residues. Trimming removed 6 bases from V and 9 bases from J, with 23 bases in between. CDR3 sequence: CASSDSGTSPSSQYF. In nucleotides, the CDR3 is TGTGCCAGCAGCGATTCCGGGACCTCCCCCTCGTCCCAGTACTTC.

The V gene is TRBV7-9, the J gene TRBJ2-7; 11 bases are a match to TRBD2. This CDR3 is built from 16 residues. V trimming: 3 bases; J trimming: 2 bases; junction bases outside the gene matches: 6. Germline CDR1 and CDR2: SEHNR and FQNEAQ (reference sequence). The CDR3 DNA follows: TGTGCCAGCAGCTTTGAGGGACTAGCGGTTGCCTACGAGCAGTACTTC. Protein: CASSFEGLAVAYEQYF.